Listed below are T cell receptor beta chains from one sample, sequenced in a study of T cell clusters in autoimmune cytopenias. TCRdb reprocessed the multiplex PCR reads, with one entry per CDR3 protein and no DNA. This sample's clone table lists hundreds of distinct CDR3 sequences. Separately, the same data were catalogued under a study of T cell repertoires in aging, cancer and after chemotherapy.

What was sequenced was peripheral blood. These receptors originate from a human donor in good health. Each CDR3 is given with its conserved first and last residue. Clone size is shown for a subset of rows, as once, few, many or a class of expanded clone.

clone_size: medium-sized
v_call: TRBV14
j_call: TRBJ1-2
cdr3_aa: CASSPWTDNNYGYTF

clone_size: -
v_call: TRBV28
j_call: TRBJ1-5
cdr3_aa: CASSVKVLGIQPQHF

clone_size: medium-sized
v_call: TRBV5-1
j_call: TRBJ2-3
cdr3_aa: CASSLASGRDTQYF

clone_size: medium-sized
v_call: TRBV4-3
j_call: TRBJ1-6
cdr3_aa: CASSQDQGFYNSPLHF

clone_size: medium-sized
v_call: TRBV14
j_call: TRBJ1-4
cdr3_aa: CASSQDQSRNEKLFF

clone_size: medium-sized
v_call: TRBV11-2
j_call: TRBJ1-1
cdr3_aa: CASSQGLGWNTEAFF

clone_size: medium-sized
v_call: TRBV19
j_call: TRBJ2-7
cdr3_aa: CASSARPGGSSYEQYF

clone_size: medium-sized
v_call: TRBV5-1
j_call: TRBJ1-6
cdr3_aa: CASSLETGHSPLHF

clone_size: -
v_call: TRBV6-2/TRBV6-3
j_call: TRBJ2-7
cdr3_aa: CASSDSGRRDEQYF

clone_size: -
v_call: TRBV27
j_call: TRBJ2-5
cdr3_aa: CASSLDPGQGPQETQYF

clone_size: large
v_call: TRBV6-2/TRBV6-3
j_call: TRBJ2-3
cdr3_aa: CASRGNRITDTQYF

clone_size: medium-sized
v_call: TRBV5-1
j_call: TRBJ2-1
cdr3_aa: CASSLDFQLSYNEQFF

clone_size: medium-sized
v_call: TRBV7-9
j_call: TRBJ1-4
cdr3_aa: CVRSLALDEKLFF

clone_size: large
v_call: TRBV6-6
j_call: TRBJ1-2
cdr3_aa: CASTAARYGYTF

clone_size: large
v_call: TRBV6-5
j_call: TRBJ1-1
cdr3_aa: CASSSLGQTHTEAFF

clone_size: -
v_call: TRBV6-2/TRBV6-3
j_call: TRBJ2-7
cdr3_aa: CARMHNRDRGETVHEQYF

clone_size: -
v_call: TRBV12-5
j_call: TRBJ2-3
cdr3_aa: CASGSTQGLTDTQYF

clone_size: -
v_call: TRBV6-5
j_call: TRBJ2-3
cdr3_aa: CASRPPKKTGGTDTQYF

clone_size: large
v_call: TRBV18
j_call: TRBJ1-6
cdr3_aa: CASSPAGAKTSSPLHF

clone_size: large
v_call: TRBV6-2/TRBV6-3
j_call: TRBJ1-1
cdr3_aa: CASSPRRGNTEAFF

clone_size: medium-sized
v_call: TRBV20-1
j_call: TRBJ2-1
cdr3_aa: CSASRGDIYNEQFF

clone_size: large
v_call: TRBV6-2/TRBV6-3
j_call: TRBJ2-7
cdr3_aa: CASSYGTGRHEQYF

clone_size: medium-sized
v_call: TRBV20-1
j_call: TRBJ2-7
cdr3_aa: CSARLAGAYEQYF

clone_size: -
v_call: TRBV6-5
j_call: TRBJ2-6
cdr3_aa: CASSPSLSGANVLTF

clone_size: large
v_call: TRBV19
j_call: TRBJ1-5
cdr3_aa: CASSNTGDSNQPQHF

clone_size: -
v_call: TRBV2
j_call: TRBJ1-2
cdr3_aa: CASTPDRASLFYGYTF

clone_size: large
v_call: TRBV19
j_call: TRBJ1-5
cdr3_aa: CASRRDNNQPQHF

clone_size: -
v_call: TRBV24-1
j_call: TRBJ2-7
cdr3_aa: CATSDPRTSGSSYEQYF

clone_size: large
v_call: TRBV19
j_call: TRBJ1-1
cdr3_aa: CASTDPGGRNTEAFF

clone_size: large
v_call: TRBV30
j_call: TRBJ2-1
cdr3_aa: CAWSDAPAFYNEQFF

clone_size: -
v_call: TRBV2
j_call: TRBJ1-1
cdr3_aa: CASTGTSDEAFF

clone_size: medium-sized
v_call: TRBV20-1
j_call: TRBJ2-3
cdr3_aa: CSACKGLAESTDTQYF

clone_size: -
v_call: TRBV6-5
j_call: TRBJ2-7
cdr3_aa: CASRGGTGRHEQYF

clone_size: medium-sized
v_call: TRBV15
j_call: TRBJ2-5
cdr3_aa: CATSRGPGTSGQETQYF

clone_size: -
v_call: TRBV6-5
j_call: TRBJ1-1
cdr3_aa: CASSRQKENTEAFF

clone_size: -
v_call: TRBV19
j_call: TRBJ2-5
cdr3_aa: CASSNKRAQETQYF

clone_size: medium-sized
v_call: TRBV20-1
j_call: TRBJ2-6
cdr3_aa: CSASGSGAGANVLTF

clone_size: large
v_call: TRBV15
j_call: TRBJ2-7
cdr3_aa: CATSRERYSGRASEQYF

clone_size: medium-sized
v_call: TRBV20-1
j_call: TRBJ1-5
cdr3_aa: CSARTSKREPQHF

clone_size: medium-sized
v_call: TRBV19
j_call: TRBJ1-5
cdr3_aa: CASKTDAEYQPQHF

clone_size: -
v_call: TRBV28
j_call: TRBJ1-2
cdr3_aa: CASSEPPGGYTF

clone_size: -
v_call: TRBV6-2/TRBV6-3
j_call: TRBJ2-7
cdr3_aa: CASSDSSGSKDEQYF

clone_size: large
v_call: TRBV10-3
j_call: TRBJ2-7
cdr3_aa: CAIGHPGEDEQYF

clone_size: -
v_call: TRBV6-1
j_call: TRBJ2-2
cdr3_aa: CASSSGLAGAYYTGELFF

clone_size: large
v_call: TRBV19
j_call: TRBJ2-5
cdr3_aa: CASSIAGSGETQYF

clone_size: -
v_call: TRBV29-1
j_call: TRBJ2-3
cdr3_aa: CSVAAGASTDTQYF

clone_size: large
v_call: TRBV6-2/TRBV6-3
j_call: TRBJ2-3
cdr3_aa: CASSRILAGYGTDTQYF

clone_size: large
v_call: TRBV6-6
j_call: TRBJ2-7
cdr3_aa: CASSAPSGSKDEQYF

clone_size: -
v_call: TRBV4-3
j_call: TRBJ2-6
cdr3_aa: CASSRLLGSGANVLTF

clone_size: -
v_call: TRBV7-9
j_call: TRBJ1-5
cdr3_aa: CASSFPNQPQHF

clone_size: medium-sized
v_call: TRBV4-3
j_call: TRBJ2-5
cdr3_aa: CASSQERQGAQYF

clone_size: medium-sized
v_call: TRBV20-1
j_call: TRBJ2-7
cdr3_aa: CSARGGVGSSSYEQYF